Following are 10 T cell receptor beta chains from one sample sequenced in a study of blood T cell repertoires in COVID-19. Assay: immunoSEQ multiplex PCR; the TCRdb copy retains only in-frame clones and omits some. The sample records approximately 120,000 clones, about 85% being singletons. Sequenced material: peripheral blood. The receptors shown here come from a woman older than 75 with COVID-19, enrolled during active disease.

This chain uses TRBV9 with TRBJ1-5, with 7 nucleotides matching TRBD1. CDR3 length equals 16 residues. Per germline, CDR1 SGDLS and CDR2 YYNGEE. With V trimmed by 0 bases and J by 3 bases, 6 bases remained unmatched. The CDR3 region is CASSVGVTGSNQPQHF. The DNA of the CDR3 is TGTGCCAGCAGCGTAGGGGTGACAGGGTCCAATCAGCCCCAGCATTTT.

The chain uses TRBV7-2 and TRBJ2-3; tentative D call: TRBD1 (7 bases). The V gene's germline CDR1 is SGHTA and CDR2 FQGNSA. CDR3 length: 17 amino acids. Trimming removed 7 bases from V and 0 bases from J, with 20 bases in between. CDR3 bases: TGTGCCAGCACCCTGCAGGGGGGCGGAGCTAGCACAGATACGCAGTATTTT. This codes for CASTLQGGGASTDTQYF.

The chain combines TRBV6-5 with TRBJ2-7; D may be TRBD2 (6 bases). V lost 3 bases, J lost 2 bases, and 17 bases lay in between. The CDR3 totals 16 residues. Germline CDR1 MNHEY, CDR2 SVGAGI. As DNA, the CDR3 is TGTGCCAGCAGTTATAAGAGGGCTAGCGTCGCCTACGAGCAGTACTTC. Its translation: CASSYKRASVAYEQYF.

The rearrangement links TRBV10-3 to TRBJ1-3, with D perhaps TRBD1 (6 bases). Germline V gene sequence: CDR1 ENHRY, CDR2 SYGVKD. The CDR3 runs to 12 residues. Trimming removed 7 bases at V and 4 bases at J, with 8 bases between. CDR3 residues: CAIKGDGNTIYF. The CDR3 nucleotides read TGTGCCATCAAGGGGGACGGAAACACCATATATTTT.

The chain combines TRBV7-2 with TRBJ2-2; 7 nucleotides line up with TRBD2. The CDR3 runs 14 residues. The junction had 6 bases not matched to a gene; V was cut back by 8 bases and J by 3 bases. Germline CDR1 is SGHTA and CDR2 is FQGNSA. For the CDR3, the DNA is TGTGCCAGCCGATCTAGCGGAGACACCGGGGAGCTGTTTTTT. Protein product: CASRSSGDTGELFF. Full variable domain (rest looked up from reference TRBV7-2 and TRBJ2-2): GAGVSQSPSNKVTEKGKDVELRCDPISGHTALYWYRQSLGQGLEFLIYFQGNSAPDKSGLPSDRFSAERTGGSVSTLTIQRTQQEDSAVYLCASRSSGDTGELFFGEGSRLTVL.

On this clone itself: The same CDR3 also results from other DNA sequences found in this sample. The chain carries TRBV6-2 or TRBV6-3 and TRBJ2-7, with 7 bases matching TRBD2. CDR3 length: 14 residues. Germline CDR1 MNHEY, CDR2 SVGEGT. Unmatched junction bases numbered 6, after V lost 5 bases and J lost 2 bases. CDR3 coding DNA: TGTGCCAGCAGTAGAACGGGACTAACCTACGAGCAGTACTTC. Protein product: CASSRTGLTYEQYF.

The chain joins TRBV6-5 to TRBJ2-7, with D possibly being TRBD1 (6 bases). CDR3 size: 12 residues. The V end was cut by 9 bases, the J end by 2 bases, with 11 bases between. Germline values: CDR1 MNHEY, CDR2 SVGAGI. CDR3 nucleotide sequence: TGTGCCAGTCGGGCAGGGGCCTACGAGCAGTACTTC. It codes for CASRAGAYEQYF.

The chain links TRBV3-1 (or the pseudogene TRBV3-2) to TRBJ1-6; D gene unclear. The CDR3 sequence is 14 residues long. Per the germline V gene, CDR1 is LGHDT and CDR2 is YNNKEL (reference sequence). V lost 5 bases and J 10 bases, leaving 15 bases between the germline ends. This chain's CDR3 is CASSSREGESPLHF. DNA of the CDR3: TGTGCCAGCAGCTCCCGGGAGGGAGAATCACCCCTCCACTTT.

This sequence joins TRBV19 and TRBJ1-6; tentative D call: TRBD1 (6 bases). Trimming cost V 3 bases and J 8 bases, with 14 bases left between them. From germline, CDR1 is LNHDA and CDR2 SQIVND (reference sequence). The CDR3 loop spans 15 amino acids. CDR3 in DNA: TGTGCCAGTAGTATTGACTGGACAGAGGATTCACCCCTCCACTTT. Its protein is CASSIDWTEDSPLHF.

The chain combines TRBV28 with TRBJ1-1; D is possibly TRBD1 (6 bases). CDR3 length equals 12 residues. Germline V lookup: CDR1 MDHEN, CDR2 SYDVKM. Deletions cut 4 bases from V and 4 bases from J, with 7 bases between. The CDR3 DNA reads as TGTGCCAGCAGTTCAGGGGTCACTGAAGCTTTCTTT. Protein sequence: CASSSGVTEAFF.